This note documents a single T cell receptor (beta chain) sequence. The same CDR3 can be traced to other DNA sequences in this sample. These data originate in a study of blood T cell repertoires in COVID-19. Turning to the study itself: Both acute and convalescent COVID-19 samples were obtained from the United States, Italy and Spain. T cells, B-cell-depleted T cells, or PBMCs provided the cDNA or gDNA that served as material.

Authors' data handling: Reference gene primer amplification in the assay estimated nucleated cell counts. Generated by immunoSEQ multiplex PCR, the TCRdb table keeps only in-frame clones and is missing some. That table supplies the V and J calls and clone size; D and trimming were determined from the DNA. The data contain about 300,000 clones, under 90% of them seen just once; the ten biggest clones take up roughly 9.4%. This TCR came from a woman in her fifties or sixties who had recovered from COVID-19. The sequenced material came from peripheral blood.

CDR3 residues: CASSPGQGGYGYTF. The CDR3 bases are TGTGCCAGCAGCCCGGGACAGGGGGGGTATGGCTACACCTTC. The chain uses TRBV28 and TRBJ1-2; TRBD1 agrees at 11 bases. This CDR3 is built from 14 residues. CDR1 and CDR2 (germline): MDHEN, SYDVKM. Trimming at V came to 6 bases and at J to 5 bases, leaving 5 bases not matched to a gene.